These 20 T cell receptor beta chains originate from one sample sequenced in a study of cytotoxic CD8 clonotypes in ibrutinib-treated CLL. Assay used: immunoSEQ multiplex PCR; TCRdb lists only in-frame clones, some missing. The sample consists of around 250,000 clones, 70% of them appearing once. Material: PBMCs, obtained after 24 months of ibrutinib treatment. The source is a human donor with chronic lymphocytic leukemia.

CDR3: CASSAGTSGRANEQFF. The CDR3 nucleotides are TGTGCCAGCAGCGCTGGGACTAGCGGGAGGGCCAATGAGCAGTTCTTC. The rearrangement links TRBV9 to TRBJ2-1; the match to TRBD2 covers 16 bases. CDR3 length: 16 residues. Trimming removed 3 bases from V and 6 bases from J; junction bases left unmatched: 3. Germline V gene data show CDR1 as SGDLS and CDR2 as YYNGEE.

The chain links TRBV29-1 to TRBJ1-2; D unresolved. Between the trimmed V and J ends, which lost 4 bases and 8 bases, there was a span of 20 bases. CDR3 length equals 14 residues. CDR1 and CDR2 (germline): SQVTM, ANQGSEA. Written as DNA, the CDR3 is TGCAGCGTTGTGTCGAGCGTCGTGAGCGACGGCTACACCTTC. Translation gives CSVVSSVVSDGYTF.

V gene TRBV5-1 combines with J gene TRBJ2-7, with TRBD1 matching over 8 bases. CDR1 is SGHRS and CDR2 is YFSETQ in the germline V gene. The CDR3 is made up of 14 amino acids. V trimming: 7 bases; J trimming: 1 base; junction bases outside the gene matches: 7. In DNA, the CDR3 is TGCGCCAGCCAAACAACAGGGGGGTCCTACGAGCAGTACTTC. As protein: CASQTTGGSYEQYF.

V usage is TRBV5-1 and J usage is TRBJ2-5, with D maybe TRBD1 (5 bases). Trimming took off 0 bases at V and 2 bases at J, with 8 bases between the two ends. The CDR3 loop spans 14 amino acids. Germline V lookup: CDR1 SGHRS, CDR2 YFSETQ. CDR3 in DNA: TGCGCCAGCAGCTTGGGACAGCAGCAAGAGACCCAGTACTTC. It yields the protein CASSLGQQQETQYF.

The V gene is TRBV30, the J gene TRBJ2-3, with 12 nucleotides matching TRBD2. Germline CDR1 and CDR2: GTSNPN and SVGIG (reference sequence). The V segment lost 3 bases and the J segment 4 bases; nucleotides outside the gene matches: 5. The CDR3 length is 15 residues. CDR3 nucleotide sequence: TGTGCCTGGAGAAAAACTAGCGGGAGGCCAGATACGCAGTATTTT. This translates into CAWRKTSGRPDTQYF.

The chain couples TRBV7-9 to TRBJ2-3; 9 bases align to TRBD2. There are 16 residues in the CDR3. Looked up from germline, CDR1 is SEHNR and CDR2 is FQNEAQ (reference sequence). Unmatched junction bases numbered 7, after V lost 4 bases and J lost 2 bases. The CDR3 coding sequence is TGTGCCAGCAGCTCCAGTAGCGGGAGTGTCACAGATACGCAGTATTTT. Its translation: CASSSSSGSVTDTQYF. Drawing the rest from reference TRBV7-9 and TRBJ2-3, the complete variable domain is DTGVSQNPRHKITKRGQNVTFRCDPISEHNRLYWYRQTLGQGPEFLTYFQNEAQLEKSRLLSDRFSAERPKGSFSTLEIQRTEQGDSAMYLCASSSSSGSVTDTQYFGPGTRLTVL.

The V and J genes are TRBV30 and TRBJ2-5; TRBD2 aligns across 8 bases. CDR3 size: 14 residues. Germline values: CDR1 GTSNPN, CDR2 SVGIG (reference sequence). V shed 2 bases and J 7 bases; nucleotides not matched to a gene: 9. The CDR3 spells CAWSSTSGRGTQYF. The DNA for the CDR3 is TGTGCCTGGAGTTCAACTAGCGGACGGGGGACCCAGTACTTC.

The chain has TRBV2 and TRBJ2-7; D remains ambiguous. Germline values: CDR1 SNHLY, CDR2 FYNNEI. V lost 8 bases, J lost 4 bases, and 6 bases lay in between. The CDR3 consists of 10 residues. CDR3 region: CASAGYEQYF. The CDR3 region has the DNA TGTGCCAGCGCTGGGTACGAGCAGTACTTC.

The chain employs TRBV27 and TRBJ2-3, with 7 bases fitting TRBD2. CDR1 is MNHEY and CDR2 is SMNVEV in the germline V gene (reference sequence). The CDR3 has 19 residues. Trimming at V came to 3 bases and at J to 4 bases, leaving 19 bases not matched to a gene. The CDR3 region is CASSFSAVPGTGGSDTQYF. The CDR3 bases are TGTGCCAGCAGTTTTTCGGCGGTGCCGGGGACGGGAGGCTCAGATACGCAGTATTTT.

The chain combines TRBV18 with TRBJ2-1; TRBD2 matches 13 bases. The CDR3 is 15 amino acids. Losses at the gene ends were 2 bases for V and 8 bases for J; bases not matched to a gene: 3. The germline gives CDR1 KGHSH, CDR2 LQKENI. This CDR3 is CASSPTSGRAHEQFF. Written as DNA, the CDR3 is TGTGCCAGCTCACCAACTAGCGGGAGGGCCCATGAGCAGTTCTTC.

V usage is TRBV28 and J usage is TRBJ1-5, with D perhaps matching TRBD1 (6 bases). The CDR3 contains 17 residues. Germline V gene sequence: CDR1 MDHEN, CDR2 SYDVKM. V lost 6 bases and J lost 6, with 24 bases in between. For the CDR3, the DNA is TGTGCCAGCAGGACACGCCGGGACACCCTGAGAGGTCAGCCCCAGCATTTT. Translated: CASRTRRDTLRGQPQHF.

The chain recombines TRBV6-6 with TRBJ2-7; the D is unclear. This CDR3 contains 14 residues. Deletions cut 0 bases from V and 2 bases from J, with 8 bases between. Per germline, CDR1 MNHNY and CDR2 SVGAGI (reference sequence). The CDR3, as DNA: TGTGCCAGCAGTTACTCAAGCCAGACCTACGAGCAGTACTTC. It translates to CASSYSSQTYEQYF.

The V gene is TRBV7-3, the J gene TRBJ2-1; D is unclear. The CDR3 spans 15 residues. The germline V gene encodes CDR1 SGHTA and CDR2 FQGTGA. With 2 bases removed from V and 2 bases from J, the gap between germline ends came to 10 bases. In nucleotides, the CDR3 is TGTGCCAGCAGCTTACAGACTGGGCCCTACAATGAGCAGTTCTTC. It encodes CASSLQTGPYNEQFF.

This clone was found a few times. This rearrangement joins TRBV27 to TRBJ1-4; 10 bases are shared with TRBD1. Looked up from germline, CDR1 is MNHEY and CDR2 is SMNVEV (reference sequence). V lost 4 bases to trimming and J lost 5 bases; unmatched junction nucleotides: 7. This CDR3 comprises 16 residues. This CDR3 is CASSSQGQGENEKLFF. CDR3 DNA: TGTGCCAGCAGTTCCCAAGGACAGGGGGAGAATGAAAAACTGTTTTTT.

The chain uses TRBV28 and TRBJ2-7; TRBD1 is a possible D gene (5 bases). Trimming removed 6 bases from V and 1 base from J, with 13 bases in between. Per the germline V gene, CDR1 is MDHEN and CDR2 is SYDVKM. The CDR3 loop spans 14 amino acids. The CDR3 bases are TGTGCCAGCAGACCGGCGACAGCTTCCTACGAGCAGTACTTC. It specifies CASRPATASYEQYF.

V usage is TRBV7-9 and J usage is TRBJ2-3; D remains unclear. V lost 1 base and J 0 bases, leaving 8 bases between the germline ends. CDR3 length: 15 amino acids. Germline CDR1 and CDR2: SEHNR and FQNEAQ (reference sequence). CDR3 sequence (DNA): TGTGCCAGCAGCTTAGTGGGCGCTAGCACAGATACGCAGTATTTT. Its protein product is CASSLVGASTDTQYF.

The chain joins TRBV27 to TRBJ2-1, with 9 nucleotides matching TRBD2. V was pared by 7 bases and J by 2 bases, with 6 bases of the junction left unmatched. There are 15 residues in the CDR3. Germline-derived CDR1 and CDR2 are MNHEY and SMNVEV (reference sequence). The CDR3 sequence is CASKIAGAPYNEQFF. DNA for the CDR3: TGTGCCAGCAAGATAGCGGGGGCCCCCTACAATGAGCAGTTCTTC.

The chain combines TRBV2 with TRBJ2-7; TRBD2 might be the D (5 bases). V was clipped by 1 base and J by 8 bases, with 12 bases between them. This CDR3 has 13 amino acids. Per the germline V gene, CDR1 is SNHLY and CDR2 is FYNNEI. The CDR3 spells CASSEGGATKQYF. The CDR3 coding sequence is TGTGCCAGCAGTGAAGGGGGAGCTACGAAGCAGTACTTC.

The rearrangement links TRBV29-1 to TRBJ2-2, with D maybe TRBD1 (6 bases). There are 12 residues in the CDR3. V was clipped by 7 bases and J by 2 bases, with 8 bases between them. CDR1 and CDR2 from the germline V gene are SQVTM and ANQGSEA. The CDR3 DNA reads as TGCAGCGAAGGGGGAAACACCGGGGAGCTGTTTTTT. Translating gives CSEGGNTGELFF.

The rearrangement uses TRBV7-2 and TRBJ1-5; no firm D call. V was trimmed by 3 bases and J by 6 bases, leaving 12 bases between them. The V gene's germline CDR1 is SGHTA and CDR2 FQGNSA. This CDR3 region has 14 residues. In nucleotides, the CDR3 is TGTGCCAGCAGCTTCATCTGGGAGGGTCAGCCCCAGCATTTT. It is translated as CASSFIWEGQPQHF.